This T cell receptor beta chain stems from a study of long-term antiretroviral therapy in people with HIV. The libraries were made with immunoSEQ v3.0 at survey level. Generated by immunoSEQ multiplex PCR, the TCRdb table keeps only in-frame clones and is missing some. The sample carries 9,500 to 13,000 clones, roughly 91% recorded once. There were no participants with HIV treated outside the United States. Note on this clone: Its antigen is currently unknown.

Study findings and constraints: Repertoire composition at all time points was dominated by clones that had expanded before ART.

With 3 bases removed from V and 2 bases from J, the gap between germline ends came to 5 bases. Germline loops: CDR1 GTSNPN, CDR2 SVGIG (reference sequence). The CDR3 extends over 12 amino acids. This receptor was taken from a woman aged 40 to 49 with HIV. V is TRBV30 and J is TRBJ1-3; D is uncertain. The sequencing used unsorted PBMCs, collected 0.2 years before starting antiretroviral therapy. The CDR3 sequence is CAWRDAGNTIYF. The CDR3, as DNA: TGTGCCTGGAGGGATGCTGGAAACACCATATATTTT.